This T cell receptor (beta chain) came from a study of beta chain features in type 1 diabetes. General study findings and limits: Type 1 diabetes patients had TCRB CDR3s that were shorter (moderately but significantly so) in all four CD4+ subsets.

Germline V gene data show CDR1 as MNHEY and CDR2 as SMNVEV (reference sequence). This CDR3 has 16 residues. Trimming took off 1 base at V and 0 bases at J, with 13 bases between the two ends. In regard to this clone: What it binds is unknown.

Reverse transcription of all isolated RNA meant that expressed TCRB transcripts were sequenced. TCRdb's copy holds only in-frame clones and misses some; the assay was immunoSEQ multiplex PCR. The profile shows approximately 160,000 clones, roughly 60% of them singletons. The sample consisted of naive CD4+ T cells from blood. This clonotype was sampled from a man aged 25 to 45 with type 1 diabetes. The rearrangement joins TRBV27 to TRBJ2-7; tentative D call: TRBD2 (5 bases). CDR3 in amino acids: CASSLFGLLSSYEQYF. The CDR3 DNA reads as TGTGCCAGCAGTTTATTCGGACTGCTTTCCTCCTACGAGCAGTACTTC.